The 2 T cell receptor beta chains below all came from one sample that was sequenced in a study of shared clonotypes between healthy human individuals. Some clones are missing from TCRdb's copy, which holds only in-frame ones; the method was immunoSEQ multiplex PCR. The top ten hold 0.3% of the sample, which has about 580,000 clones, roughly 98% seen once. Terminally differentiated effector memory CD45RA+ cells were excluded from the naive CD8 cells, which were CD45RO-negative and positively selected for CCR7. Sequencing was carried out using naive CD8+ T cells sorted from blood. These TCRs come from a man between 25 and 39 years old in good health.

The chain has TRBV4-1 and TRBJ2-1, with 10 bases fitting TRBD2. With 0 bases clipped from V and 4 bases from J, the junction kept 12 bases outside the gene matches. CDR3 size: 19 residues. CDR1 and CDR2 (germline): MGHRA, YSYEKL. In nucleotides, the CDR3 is TGCGCCAGCAGCCAAGATGGGAGTCTAGCGGGAGTAGCGTACAATGAGCAGTTCTTC. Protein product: CASSQDGSLAGVAYNEQFF.

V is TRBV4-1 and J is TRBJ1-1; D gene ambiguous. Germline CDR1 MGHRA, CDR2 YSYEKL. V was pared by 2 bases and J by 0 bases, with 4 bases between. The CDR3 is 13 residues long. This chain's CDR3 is CASSQFMNTEAFF. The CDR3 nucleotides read TGCGCCAGCAGCCAATTTATGAACACTGAAGCTTTCTTT.